The 10 T cell receptor beta chains reported below all come from one sample, sequenced in a study of blood T cell repertoires in COVID-19. Sequencing used immunoSEQ multiplex PCR; TCRdb keeps in-frame clones, though not all of them. This table holds 140,000 to 150,000 clones, under 90% found once. Sequenced material: peripheral blood. These TCRs come from a human donor in a cohort sampled during active COVID-19.

This sequence joins TRBV6-5 and TRBJ1-2, with 9 positions matching TRBD1. Germline loops: CDR1 MNHEY, CDR2 SVGAGI. Trimming cost V 6 bases and J 7 bases; bases outside gene matches: 9. This CDR3 contains 14 residues. CDR3 coding DNA: TGTGCCAGCAGAGCTCCGGGACAGGGCCGTGGCTACACCTTC. Translated, it gives CASRAPGQGRGYTF.

The J gene is TRBJ2-7, the V gene TRBV29-1; 12 bases are a match to TRBD2. The V gene's germline CDR1 is SQVTM and CDR2 ANQGSEA. The V gene end was trimmed by 4 bases and the J gene end by 7 bases; junction bases not matched to a gene: 8. The length of the CDR3 is 14 residues. Here the CDR3 DNA reads TGCAGCGTTGCCCCTAGCGGGAGGGCCGGTGAGCAGTACTTC. Translated, it gives CSVAPSGRAGEQYF.

A single count supports this clone. The V and J genes are TRBV27 and TRBJ2-7, with 10 positions matching TRBD2. CDR3 length equals 20 residues. The germline V gene has CDR1 MNHEY and CDR2 SMNVEV (reference sequence). The junction had 19 bases not matched to a gene; V was cut back by 5 bases and J by 0 bases. The CDR3, as DNA: TGTGCCAGCAGTAACCTTGTTGATGGCAGGACTAGCGGATCCTCCTACGAGCAGTACTTC. As protein: CASSNLVDGRTSGSSYEQYF.

This chain joins TRBV7-2 and TRBJ2-3, with 7 bases aligning to TRBD2. Trimming cost V 0 bases and J 1 base; bases outside gene matches: 13. This CDR3 is built from 19 residues. Germline CDR1 is SGHTA and CDR2 is FQGNSA. CDR3 amino acids: CASSLAEWRETLGTDTQYF. CDR3 sequence (DNA): TGTGCCAGCAGCTTAGCAGAGTGGCGGGAGACGTTGGGCACAGATACGCAGTATTTT.

This clone was seen only once. V and J are TRBV19 and TRBJ2-7, with D maybe TRBD2 (5 bases). CDR3 length: 15 amino acids. Trimming removed 3 bases from V and 2 bases from J, with 14 bases in between. Germline loops: CDR1 LNHDA, CDR2 SQIVND (reference sequence). CDR3 coding DNA: TGTGCCAGTAGTATTCCGGGCGGGCCAACCTACGAGCAGTACTTC. The encoded protein is CASSIPGGPTYEQYF.

For this clone: This same CDR3 is encoded by further DNA sequences in the sample. This chain uses TRBV24-1 with TRBJ2-7; TRBD1 is a possible D gene (6 bases). The CDR3 loop spans 13 amino acids. Germline-derived CDR1 and CDR2 are KGHDR and SFDVKD. V lost 4 bases, J lost 2 bases, and 8 bases lay in between. DNA for the CDR3: TGTGCCACCAGTGAGACAGGAACCTACGAGCAGTACTTC. It yields the protein CATSETGTYEQYF.

The genes are TRBV3-1 (or the pseudogene TRBV3-2) and TRBJ2-7; the D gene is possibly TRBD1 (6 bases). The CDR3 loop spans 16 amino acids. Germline CDR1 and CDR2: LGHDT and YNNKEL (reference sequence). V gave up 1 base and J gave up 1 base, with 14 bases separating them. CDR3 residues: CASSQAPGAGSYEQYF. Written as DNA, the CDR3 is TGTGCCAGCAGCCAAGCGCCAGGGGCCGGTTCCTACGAGCAGTACTTC.

This clone was detected a few times. The chain has TRBV5-1 and TRBJ1-1; D possibly corresponds to TRBD1 (5 bases). V was clipped by 0 bases and J by 4 bases, with 16 bases between them. Germline loops: CDR1 SGHRS, CDR2 YFSETQ. This CDR3 is 16 amino acids long. CDR3 nucleotides: TGCGCCAGCAGCTTGGCAGGTGAAGGGGTCGGCACTGAAGCTTTCTTT. It encodes CASSLAGEGVGTEAFF.

The chain uses TRBV5-6 and TRBJ2-7; 16 bases align to TRBD2. The CDR3 loop spans 17 amino acids. V dropped 2 bases and J dropped 3; count of bases not matched to a gene: 5. Germline V gene lookup returns CDR1 SGHDT and CDR2 YYEEEE. In nucleotides, the CDR3 is TGTGCCAGCAGCTTTGGGACTAGCGGGAGGGCCAACTACGAGCAGTACTTC. Translated, it gives CASSFGTSGRANYEQYF.

This rearrangement joins TRBV4-2 to TRBJ2-5; 7 positions match TRBD2. This CDR3 region has 15 residues. Germline lookup yields CDR1 LGHNA and CDR2 YNFKEQ. V lost 4 bases, J lost 5 bases, and 10 bases stayed unmatched. CDR3 DNA: TGTGCCAGCAGCCGTACCACGGGAGGAAGGGAGACCCAGTACTTC. Protein sequence: CASSRTTGGRETQYF.